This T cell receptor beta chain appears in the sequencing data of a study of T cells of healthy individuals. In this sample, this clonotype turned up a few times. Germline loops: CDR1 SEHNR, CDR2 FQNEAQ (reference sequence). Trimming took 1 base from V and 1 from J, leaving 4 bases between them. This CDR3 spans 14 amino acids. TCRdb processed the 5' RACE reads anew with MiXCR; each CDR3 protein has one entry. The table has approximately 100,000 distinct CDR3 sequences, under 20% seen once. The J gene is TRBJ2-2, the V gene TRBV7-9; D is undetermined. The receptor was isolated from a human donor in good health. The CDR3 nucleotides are TGTGCCAGCAGCTTAGACAGGAACACCGGGGAGCTGTTTTTT. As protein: CASSLDRNTGELFF. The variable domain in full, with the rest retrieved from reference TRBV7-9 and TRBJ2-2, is DTGVSQNPRHKITKRGQNVTFRCDPISEHNRLYWYRQTLGQGPEFLTYFQNEAQLEKSRLLSDRFSAERPKGSFSTLEIQRTEQGDSAMYLCASSLDRNTGELFFGEGSRLTVL.